One and the same sample provided the 27 T cell receptor beta chains below, sequenced in a study of OX40 agonist ivuxolimab in advanced cancers. The repertoire was sequenced with immunoSEQ multiplex PCR; TCRdb's copy has only in-frame clones and lacks some. Of around 57,000 clones detected, about 90% appear once; the ten largest clones hold 23%. This specimen consisted of CD4+ or CD8+ T cells sorted from blood, obtained in a trial of the OX40 agonist ivuxolimab. These receptors originate from an adult with an advanced solid tumor such as melanoma, head and neck, liver or kidney cancer.

J is TRBJ1-1 and V is TRBV6-6; D unresolved. The CDR3 sequence is 13 residues long. Trimming cost V 5 bases and J 3 bases, with 10 bases left between them. CDR1 is MNHNY and CDR2 is SVGAGI in the germline V gene (reference sequence). In DNA form, the CDR3 reads TGTGCCAGCAGTCGGGATCCGGACACTGAAGCTTTCTTT. It codes for CASSRDPDTEAFF.

There are a few counts of this clone. The CDR3 loop is CASSPPGRGGTEAFF. In nucleotides, the CDR3 is TGTGCCAGCTCACCACCGGGGAGAGGGGGAACTGAAGCTTTCTTT. J is TRBJ1-1 and V is TRBV18; tentatively, D is TRBD1 (6 bases). The CDR3 spans 15 residues. Trimming removed 0 bases at V and 5 bases at J, with 13 bases between. CDR1 is KGHSH and CDR2 is LQKENI in the germline V gene. Supplemented by reference TRBV18 and TRBJ1-1, the full variable domain reads NAGVMQNPRHLVRRRGQEARLRCSPMKGHSHVYWYRQLPEEGLKFMVYLQKENIIDESGMPKERFSAEFPKEGPSILRIQQVVRGDSAAYFCASSPPGRGGTEAFFGQGTRLTVV.

This chain joins TRBV28 and TRBJ2-3, with 9 bases lining up with TRBD2. This CDR3 has 16 amino acids. The V and J ends lost 10 bases and 5 bases, in that order; junction bases with no gene match: 16. Germline CDR1 is MDHEN and CDR2 is SYDVKM. The chain's CDR3 is CATTSFAGGRGDTQYF. The CDR3 DNA reads TGTGCCACTACCTCATTCGCGGGGGGGCGGGGAGATACGCAGTATTTT.

The gene calls are TRBV6-8 and TRBJ2-1; 11 positions agree with TRBD2. Germline loops: CDR1 MNHGY, CDR2 SAAAGT. Trimming removed 9 bases from V and 7 bases from J; junction bases left unmatched: 17. CDR3 length equals 17 residues. DNA of the CDR3: TGTGCCAGGCCCTTAGCGGGAGGGCCCTGGCGAATGAATGAGCAGTTCTTC. Translation gives CARPLAGGPWRMNEQFF.

J is TRBJ1-2 and V is TRBV7-8, with a possible D match to TRBD1 (6 bases). V lost 1 base, J lost 3 bases, and 12 bases lay in between. Looked up from germline, CDR1 is SGHVS and CDR2 is FQNEAQ. There are 15 residues in the CDR3. Written as DNA, the CDR3 is TGTGCCAGCAGCTTAGAGCCGGGGGCGGACTATGGCTACACCTTC. Its translation is CASSLEPGADYGYTF.

CDR3: CASSLLRADFNYGYTF. CDR3 sequence (DNA): TGTGCCAGTAGCTTATTAAGGGCTGACTTCAACTATGGCTACACCTTC. The V call is TRBV19, the J call TRBJ1-2, with D uncertain. Trimming took off 6 bases at V and 2 bases at J, with 19 bases between the two ends. The CDR3 is made up of 16 amino acids. Germline assignment: CDR1 LNHDA and CDR2 SQIVND (reference sequence). Variable domain in full (rest from reference TRBV19 and TRBJ1-2): DGGITQSPKYLFRKEGQNVTLSCEQNLNHDAMYWYRQDPGQGLRLIYYSQIVNDFQKGDIAEGYSVSREKKESFPLTVTSAQKNPTAFYLCASSLLRADFNYGYTFGSGTRLTVV.

The chain combines TRBV4-3 with TRBJ2-7; D gene unclear. The CDR3 consists of 14 residues. V gave up 0 bases and J gave up 2 bases, with 8 bases separating them. Looked up from germline, CDR1 is LGHNA and CDR2 is YSLEER. In DNA, the CDR3 is TGCGCCAGCAGCCAAGATGTGGTCACCTACGAGCAGTACTTC. Translating gives CASSQDVVTYEQYF.

The genes are TRBV2 and TRBJ1-1; 8 bases match TRBD1. The CDR3 runs 12 residues. Looked up from germline, CDR1 is SNHLY and CDR2 is FYNNEI. Trimming at V came to 5 bases and at J to 13 bases, leaving 9 bases not matched to a gene. The CDR3 DNA reads TGTGCCAGCAGTAGACGACAGGGGAGGGGTTTCTTT. This translates into CASSRRQGRGFF.

This chain uses TRBV10-3 with TRBJ2-7; D might be TRBD1 (5 bases). This CDR3 has 15 amino acids. The V gene's germline CDR1 is ENHRY and CDR2 SYGVKD. Deletions cut 0 bases from V and 2 bases from J, with 11 bases between. In DNA, the CDR3 is TGTGCCATCAGTGAGTCTAAGGGGTTCACCTACGAGCAGTACTTC. Protein product: CAISESKGFTYEQYF.

V usage is TRBV28 and J usage is TRBJ1-6, with 9 bases aligning to TRBD1. V lost 4 bases to trimming and J lost 10 bases; unmatched junction nucleotides: 11. Germline V gene lookup returns CDR1 MDHEN and CDR2 SYDVKM. CDR3 length: 16 residues. CDR3 sequence: CASSSRDREGLSPLHF. CDR3 coding DNA: TGTGCCAGCAGTTCCCGGGACAGGGAAGGTTTGTCACCCCTCCACTTT.

The chain is built from TRBV5-6 and TRBJ1-1; D is ambiguous. In germline, CDR1 is SGHDT, CDR2 YYEEEE. There are 14 residues in the CDR3. The V and J ends lost 5 bases and 0 bases respectively, with 11 bases between them. The CDR3 coding sequence is TGTGCCAGCAGTGCTTGGGCCCTGAACACTGAAGCTTTCTTT. Translated: CASSAWALNTEAFF. The variable domain in full, completed from reference TRBV5-6 and TRBJ1-1, reads DAGVTQSPTHLIKTRGQQVTLRCSPKSGHDTVSWYQQALGQGPQFIFQYYEEEERQRGNFPDRFSGHQFPNYSSELNVNALLLGDSALYLCASSAWALNTEAFFGQGTRLTVV.

CDR3: CATSRGSEQYF. Here the CDR3 DNA reads TGTGCCACCAGCAGAGGGTCCGAGCAGTACTTC. This sequence joins TRBV15 and TRBJ2-7; D not resolved. In germline, CDR1 is LNHNV, CDR2 YYDKDF (reference sequence). CDR3 length equals 11 residues. Trimming left V 1 base short and J 6 bases short, with 4 bases between. The variable domain in full, completed from reference TRBV15 and TRBJ2-7, reads DAMVIQNPRYQVTQFGKPVTLSCSQTLNHNVMYWYQQKSSQAPKLLFHYYDKDFNNEADTPDNFQSRRPNTSFCFLDIRSPGLGDTAMYLCATSRGSEQYFGPGTRLTVT.

The chain carries TRBV7-9 and TRBJ2-7; 7 bases fit TRBD1. The CDR3 extends over 12 amino acids. Trimming at V came to 4 bases and at J to 9 bases, leaving 6 bases not matched to a gene. Germline V gives CDR1 SEHNR, CDR2 FQNEAQ (reference sequence). The CDR3 nucleotides read TGTGCCAGCAGCTCACAGGGGACGGTGCAGTACTTC. Translated, it gives CASSSQGTVQYF.

V usage is TRBV7-3 and J usage is TRBJ1-4; TRBD1 aligns across 9 bases. Trimming took 6 bases from V and 8 from J; bases not matched to a gene: 13. The CDR3 is made up of 16 amino acids. Germline loops: CDR1 SGHTA, CDR2 FQGTGA. The CDR3 sequence is CASRENRGRYSEKLFF. CDR3 nucleotide sequence: TGTGCCAGCAGAGAAAACAGGGGGCGTTATAGCGAAAAACTGTTTTTT. Full variable domain (remainder filled in from reference TRBV7-3 and TRBJ1-4): GAGVSQTPSNKVTEKGKYVELRCDPISGHTALYWYRQSLGQGPEFLIYFQGTGAADDSGLPNDRFFAVRPEGSVSTLKIQRTERGDSAVYLCASRENRGRYSEKLFFGSGTQLSVL.

This clone was recorded once. The chain carries TRBV30 and TRBJ1-1; D unclear. The germline V gene has CDR1 GTSNPN and CDR2 SVGIG (reference sequence). This CDR3 has 16 residues. Trimming removed 3 bases from V and 0 bases from J, with 17 bases in between. The CDR3 spells CAWSVAGFLMNTEAFF. The CDR3 DNA follows: TGTGCCTGGAGCGTAGCGGGGTTTCTCATGAACACTGAAGCTTTCTTT.

This clone was found once. The rearrangement joins TRBV30 to TRBJ1-2; D is perhaps TRBD1 (6 bases). CDR1 is GTSNPN and CDR2 is SVGIG in the germline V gene (reference sequence). CDR3 length equals 15 residues. V was shortened by 3 bases and J by 8 bases, with 22 bases between the two germline ends. This CDR3 is CAWRGWQGRFGGYTF. The CDR3 region has the DNA TGTGCCTGGAGAGGGTGGCAGGGGCGGTTCGGGGGCTACACCTTC.

The chain links TRBV29-1 to TRBJ2-3; a possible D gene is TRBD2 (6 bases). CDR1 is SQVTM, CDR2 ANQGSEA, per germline. Trimming pared 4 bases from V and 0 bases from J, leaving 14 bases between. This CDR3 region has 15 residues. In DNA form, the CDR3 reads TGCAGCGTTGTTTTGCGGGGTGGGAGCACAGATACGCAGTATTTT. Translated, it gives CSVVLRGGSTDTQYF.

The chain carries TRBV12-5 and TRBJ2-3; TRBD1 matches 7 bases. The CDR3 is 15 residues long. The ends lost 2 bases at V and 0 bases at J; junction bases unmatched: 2. CDR1 and CDR2 (germline): LGHNT, FRNRAP. CDR3 bases: TGTGCTAGTGGTTTGACAGGGGACAGCACAGATACGCAGTATTTT. Its protein product is CASGLTGDSTDTQYF.

Here the CDR3 reads CASSSSGANVLTF. As DNA, the CDR3 is TGTGCCAGCAGCTCCTCTGGGGCCAACGTCCTGACTTTC. This sequence joins TRBV13 and TRBJ2-6, with D unresolved. The CDR3 loop spans 13 amino acids. Per germline, CDR1 PRHDT and CDR2 FYEKMQ (reference sequence). V was trimmed by 4 bases and J by 0 bases, leaving 1 base between them.

CDR3 amino acids: CASTSYSGELFF. DNA of the CDR3: TGTGCCAGCACCTCTTACTCCGGGGAGCTGTTTTTT. The chain is built from TRBV27 and TRBJ2-2; no firm D call. The length of the CDR3 is 12 residues. V lost 7 bases to trimming and J lost 6 bases, with 9 bases between them. Germline values: CDR1 MNHEY, CDR2 SMNVEV (reference sequence).

The CDR3 loop reads CASSQEGSLYGYTF. For the CDR3, the DNA is TGCGCCAGCAGCCAAGAGGGTAGCCTCTATGGCTACACCTTC. This chain connects TRBV4-3 to TRBJ1-2; D unresolved. The CDR3 spans 14 residues. V was clipped by 0 bases and J by 4 bases, with 9 bases between them. Germline assignment: CDR1 LGHNA and CDR2 YSLEER.

This clone has just a few counts. The chain recombines TRBV30 with TRBJ2-3; D unclear. In germline, CDR1 is GTSNPN, CDR2 SVGIG (reference sequence). V dropped 5 bases and J dropped 4 bases, with 7 bases sitting between them. The CDR3 loop spans 11 amino acids. For the CDR3, the DNA is TGTGCCTGGTCCCGGTCAGATACGCAGTATTTT. Translating it yields CAWSRSDTQYF. Supplemented by reference TRBV30 and TRBJ2-3, the full variable domain reads SQTIHQWPATLVQPVGSPLSLECTVEGTSNPNLYWYRQAAGRGLQLLFYSVGIGQISSEVPQNLSASRPQDRQFILSSKKLLLSDSGFYLCAWSRSDTQYFGPGTRLTVL.

The CDR3 sequence is CASSVEKNRGDTGELFF. In nucleotides, the CDR3 is TGTGCCAGCAGCGTAGAGAAGAACAGGGGAGATACCGGGGAGCTGTTTTTT. J is TRBJ2-2 and V is TRBV9; TRBD1 agrees at 7 bases. CDR1 and CDR2 (germline): SGDLS, YYNGEE. This CDR3 has 17 residues. J gave up 5 bases and V 0 bases, and 10 bases lay outside the gene matches.

The rearrangement links TRBV2 to TRBJ2-2; 10 bases are a match to TRBD2. V trimming: 6 bases; J trimming: 5 bases; junction bases outside the gene matches: 6. Germline-derived CDR1 and CDR2 are SNHLY and FYNNEI. The CDR3 has 15 residues. Here the CDR3 reads CASRVAGGGTGELFF. The CDR3 DNA reads as TGTGCCAGCAGAGTAGCGGGGGGAGGTACCGGGGAGCTGTTTTTT.

The J gene is TRBJ1-2, the V gene TRBV19; 11 positions match TRBD1. V shed 2 bases, J shed 7 bases, and the junction held 3 bases outside the gene matches. This CDR3 region has 14 residues. Germline V gene data show CDR1 as LNHDA and CDR2 as SQIVND (reference sequence). The CDR3 bases are TGTGCCAGTAGTATATTAGGGACAGGGGGTGGCTACACCTTC. Its protein is CASSILGTGGGYTF.

The chain couples TRBV4-1 to TRBJ1-6, with 7 bases that match TRBD1. This CDR3 is built from 15 residues. In germline, CDR1 is MGHRA, CDR2 YSYEKL. The V gene end was trimmed by 4 bases and the J gene end by 14 bases; junction bases not matched to a gene: 14. CDR3 amino acids: CASSRGTAGAGSLHF. The CDR3 DNA reads as TGCGCCAGCAGCCGCGGGACAGCCGGAGCGGGATCCCTCCACTTT.

The gene calls are TRBV30 and TRBJ2-7; D unclear. The V and J ends lost 0 bases and 5 bases respectively, with 11 bases between them. Germline V gives CDR1 GTSNPN, CDR2 SVGIG (reference sequence). This CDR3 region has 13 residues. This chain's CDR3 is CAWSVGQKNEQYF. The CDR3 region has the DNA TGTGCCTGGAGTGTGGGTCAGAAAAACGAGCAGTACTTC.